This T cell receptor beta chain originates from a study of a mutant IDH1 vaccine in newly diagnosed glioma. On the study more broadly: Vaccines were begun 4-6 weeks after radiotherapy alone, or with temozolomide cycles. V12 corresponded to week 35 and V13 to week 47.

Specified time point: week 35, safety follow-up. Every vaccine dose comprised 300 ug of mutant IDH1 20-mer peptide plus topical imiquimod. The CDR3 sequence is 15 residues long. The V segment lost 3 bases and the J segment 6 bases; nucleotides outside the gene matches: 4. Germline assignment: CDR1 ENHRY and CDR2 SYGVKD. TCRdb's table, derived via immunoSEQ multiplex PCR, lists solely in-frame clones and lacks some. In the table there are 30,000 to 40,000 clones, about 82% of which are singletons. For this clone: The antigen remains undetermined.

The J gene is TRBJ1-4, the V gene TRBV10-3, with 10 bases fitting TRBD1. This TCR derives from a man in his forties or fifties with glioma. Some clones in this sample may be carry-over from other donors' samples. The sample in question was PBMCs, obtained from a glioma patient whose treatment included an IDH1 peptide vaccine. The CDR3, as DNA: TGTGCCATCAGTGATGGGGGACAGGGGTATGAAAAACTGTTTTTT. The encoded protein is CAISDGGQGYEKLFF.